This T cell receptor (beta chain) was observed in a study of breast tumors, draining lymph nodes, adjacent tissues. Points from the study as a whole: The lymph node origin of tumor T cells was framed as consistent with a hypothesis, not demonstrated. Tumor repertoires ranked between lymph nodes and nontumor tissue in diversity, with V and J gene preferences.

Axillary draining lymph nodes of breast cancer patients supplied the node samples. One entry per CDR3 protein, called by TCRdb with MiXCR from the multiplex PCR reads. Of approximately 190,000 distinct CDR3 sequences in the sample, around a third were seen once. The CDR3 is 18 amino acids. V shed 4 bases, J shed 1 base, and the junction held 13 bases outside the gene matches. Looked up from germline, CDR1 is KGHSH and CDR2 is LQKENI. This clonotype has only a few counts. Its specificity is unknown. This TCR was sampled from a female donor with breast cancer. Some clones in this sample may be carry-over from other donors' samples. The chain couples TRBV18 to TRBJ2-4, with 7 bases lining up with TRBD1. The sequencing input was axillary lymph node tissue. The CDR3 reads CASSLRQGGGLAKNIQYF. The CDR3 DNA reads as TGTGCCAGCTCACTTCGACAGGGCGGAGGTCTGGCCAAAAACATTCAGTACTTC.